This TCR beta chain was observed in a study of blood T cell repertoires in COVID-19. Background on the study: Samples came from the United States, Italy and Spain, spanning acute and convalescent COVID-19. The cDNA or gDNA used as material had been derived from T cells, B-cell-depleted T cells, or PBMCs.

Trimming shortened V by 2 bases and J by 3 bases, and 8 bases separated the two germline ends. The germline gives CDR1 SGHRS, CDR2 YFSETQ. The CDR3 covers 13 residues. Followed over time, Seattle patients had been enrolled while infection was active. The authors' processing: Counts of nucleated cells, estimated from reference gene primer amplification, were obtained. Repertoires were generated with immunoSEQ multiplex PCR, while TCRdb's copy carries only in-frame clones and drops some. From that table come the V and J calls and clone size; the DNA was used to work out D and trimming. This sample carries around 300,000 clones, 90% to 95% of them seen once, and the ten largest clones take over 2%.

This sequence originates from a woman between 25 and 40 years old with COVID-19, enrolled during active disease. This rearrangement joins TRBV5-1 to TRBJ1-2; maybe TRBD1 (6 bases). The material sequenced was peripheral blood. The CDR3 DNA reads TGCGCCAGCAGCTTAACAGGGTACTATGGCTACACCTTC. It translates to CASSLTGYYGYTF.